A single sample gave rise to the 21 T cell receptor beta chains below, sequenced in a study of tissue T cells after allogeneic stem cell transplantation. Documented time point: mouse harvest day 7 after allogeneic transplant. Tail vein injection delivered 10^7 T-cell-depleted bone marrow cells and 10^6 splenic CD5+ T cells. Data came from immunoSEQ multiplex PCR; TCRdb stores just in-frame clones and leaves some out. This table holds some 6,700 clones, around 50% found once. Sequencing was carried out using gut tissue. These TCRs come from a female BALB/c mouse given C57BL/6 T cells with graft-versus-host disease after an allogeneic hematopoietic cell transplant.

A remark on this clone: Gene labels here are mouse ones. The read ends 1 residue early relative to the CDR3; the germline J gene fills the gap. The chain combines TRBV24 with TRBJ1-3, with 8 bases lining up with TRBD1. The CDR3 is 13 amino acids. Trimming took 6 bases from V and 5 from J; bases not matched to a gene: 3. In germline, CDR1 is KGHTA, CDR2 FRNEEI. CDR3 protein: CASSRTGRNTLYF. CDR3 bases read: TGTGCCAGCAGCCGGACAGGGAGAAATACGCTCTAT.

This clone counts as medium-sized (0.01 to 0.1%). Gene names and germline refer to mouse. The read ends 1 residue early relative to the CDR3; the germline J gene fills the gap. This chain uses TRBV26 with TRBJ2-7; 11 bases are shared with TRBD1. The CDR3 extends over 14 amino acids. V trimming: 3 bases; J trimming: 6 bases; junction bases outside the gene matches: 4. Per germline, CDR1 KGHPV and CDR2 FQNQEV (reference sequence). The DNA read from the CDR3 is TGTGCCAGCAGTCTCCGGGACAGGGGGAGTGAACAGTAC. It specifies CASSLRDRGSEQY. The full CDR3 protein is CASSLRDRGSEQYF.

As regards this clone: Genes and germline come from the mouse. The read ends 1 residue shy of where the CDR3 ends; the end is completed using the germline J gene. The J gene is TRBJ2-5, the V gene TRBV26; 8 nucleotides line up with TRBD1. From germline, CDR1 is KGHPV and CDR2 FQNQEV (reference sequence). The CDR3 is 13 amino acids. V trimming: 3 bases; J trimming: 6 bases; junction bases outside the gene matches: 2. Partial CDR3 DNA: TGTGCCAGCAGTCTCAGGGGGCGGGACACCCAGTAC. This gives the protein CASSLRGRDTQY. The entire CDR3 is CASSLRGRDTQYF. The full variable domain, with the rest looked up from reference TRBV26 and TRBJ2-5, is NSKVIQTPRYLVKGQGQKAKMRCIPEKGHPVVFWYQQNKNNEFKFLINFQNQEVLQQIDMTEKRFSAECPSNSPCSLEIQSSEAGDSALYLCASSLRGRDTQYFGPGTRLLVL.

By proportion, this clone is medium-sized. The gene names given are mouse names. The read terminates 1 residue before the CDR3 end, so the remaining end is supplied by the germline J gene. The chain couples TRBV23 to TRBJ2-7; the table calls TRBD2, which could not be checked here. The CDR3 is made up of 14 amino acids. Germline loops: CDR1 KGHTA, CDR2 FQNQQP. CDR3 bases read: TGCTCCAGCAGTCGCCGGGACTGGGGGTATGAACAGTAC. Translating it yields CSSSRRDWGYEQY. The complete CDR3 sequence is CSSSRRDWGYEQYF. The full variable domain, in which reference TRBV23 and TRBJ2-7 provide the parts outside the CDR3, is DAAVTQKPRYLIKMKGQEAEMKCIPEKGHTAVFWYQQKQSKELKFLIYFQNQQPLDQIDMVKERFSAVCPSSSLCSLGIRTCEAEDSALYLCSSSRRDWGYEQYFGPGTRLTVL.

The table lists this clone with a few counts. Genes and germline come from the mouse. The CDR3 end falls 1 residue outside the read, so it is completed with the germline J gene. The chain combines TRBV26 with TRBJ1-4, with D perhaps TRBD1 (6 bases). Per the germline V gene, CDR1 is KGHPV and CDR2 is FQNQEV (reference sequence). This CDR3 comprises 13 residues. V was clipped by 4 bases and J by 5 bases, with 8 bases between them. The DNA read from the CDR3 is TGTGCCAGCAGTCCACAGGGTAACGAAAGATTATTT. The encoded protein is CASSPQGNERLF. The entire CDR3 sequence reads CASSPQGNERLFF.

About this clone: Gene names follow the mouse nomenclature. The CDR3: CASSLQGPSYNSPLYF. Partial CDR3 DNA: TGTGCCAGCAGTCTCCAGGGGCCTTCCTATAATTCGCCCCTCTAC. The chain joins TRBV26 to TRBJ1-6, with a tentative D call TRBD1 (6 bases). The read stops 1 residue short of the end of the CDR3; the missing end is completed from the germline J gene. TRBJ1-6 is an open reading frame, and its role is uncertain. This CDR3 contains 16 residues. V lost 3 bases to trimming and J lost 0 bases, with 9 bases between them. CDR1 and CDR2 from the germline V gene are KGHPV and FQNQEV (reference sequence).

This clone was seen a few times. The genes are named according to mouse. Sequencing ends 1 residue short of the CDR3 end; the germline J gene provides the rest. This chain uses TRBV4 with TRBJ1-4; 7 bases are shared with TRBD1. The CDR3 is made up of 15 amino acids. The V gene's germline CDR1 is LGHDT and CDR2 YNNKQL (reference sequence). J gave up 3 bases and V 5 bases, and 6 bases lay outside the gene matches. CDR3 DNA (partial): TGTGCCAGCAGCCGACAGGGTTGGACCAACGAAAGATTATTT. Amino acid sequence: CASSRQGWTNERLF. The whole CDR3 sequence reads CASSRQGWTNERLFF.

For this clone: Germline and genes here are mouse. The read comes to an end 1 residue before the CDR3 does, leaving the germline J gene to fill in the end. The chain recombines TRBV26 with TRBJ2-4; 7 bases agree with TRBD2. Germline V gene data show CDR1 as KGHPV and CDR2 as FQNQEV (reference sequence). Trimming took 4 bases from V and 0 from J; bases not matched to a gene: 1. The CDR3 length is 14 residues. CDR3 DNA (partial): TGTGCCAGCAGTCCCTGGGGGAGTCAAAACACCTTGTAC. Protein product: CASSPWGSQNTLY. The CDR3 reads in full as CASSPWGSQNTLYF.

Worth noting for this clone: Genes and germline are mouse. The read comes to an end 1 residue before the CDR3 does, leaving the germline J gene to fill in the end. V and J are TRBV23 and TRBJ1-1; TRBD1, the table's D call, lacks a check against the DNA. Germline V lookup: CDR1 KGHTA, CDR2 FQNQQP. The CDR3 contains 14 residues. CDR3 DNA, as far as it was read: TGCTCCAGCAGTCAAAGACAAGCAAACACAGAAGTCTTC. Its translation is CSSSQRQANTEVF. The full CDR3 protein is CSSSQRQANTEVFF.

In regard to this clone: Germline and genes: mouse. CDR3 bases read: TGTGCCAGCAGCCCGACAAATAATTCGCCCCTCTAC. This sequence encodes CASSPTNNSPLY. The CDR3 in full is CASSPTNNSPLYF. The chain recombines TRBV26 with TRBJ1-6, with D uncertain. The CDR3 end falls 1 residue outside the read, so it is completed with the germline J gene. TRBJ1-6 is reported as an ORF; its role is uncertain. The germline CDR1 and CDR2 sequences are KGHPV and FQNQEV (reference sequence). The CDR3 covers 13 residues. Trimming left V 6 bases short and J 5 bases short, with 8 bases between.

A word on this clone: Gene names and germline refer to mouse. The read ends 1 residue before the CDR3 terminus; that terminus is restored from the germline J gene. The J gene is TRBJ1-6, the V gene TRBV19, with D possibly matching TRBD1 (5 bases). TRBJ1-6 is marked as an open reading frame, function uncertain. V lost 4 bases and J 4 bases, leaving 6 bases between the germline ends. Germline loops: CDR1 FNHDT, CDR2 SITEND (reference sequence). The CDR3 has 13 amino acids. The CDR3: CASSRQYNSPLYF. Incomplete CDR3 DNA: TGTGCCAGCAGTCGACAGTATAATTCGCCCCTCTAC.

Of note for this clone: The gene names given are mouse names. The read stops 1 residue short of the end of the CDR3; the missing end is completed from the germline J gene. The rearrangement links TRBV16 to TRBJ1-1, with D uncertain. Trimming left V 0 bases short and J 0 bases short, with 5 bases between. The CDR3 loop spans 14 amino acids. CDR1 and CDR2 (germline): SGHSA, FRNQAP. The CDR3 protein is CASSLESANTEVFF. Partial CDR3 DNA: TGTGCAAGCAGCTTAGAAAGTGCAAACACAGAAGTCTTC. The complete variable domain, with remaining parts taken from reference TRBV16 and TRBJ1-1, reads NAGVIQTPRHKVTGKGQEATLWCEPISGHSAVFWYRQTIVQGLEFLTYFRNQAPIDDSGMPKERFSAQMPNQSHSTLKIQSTQPQDSAVYLCASSLESANTEVFFGKGTRLTVV.

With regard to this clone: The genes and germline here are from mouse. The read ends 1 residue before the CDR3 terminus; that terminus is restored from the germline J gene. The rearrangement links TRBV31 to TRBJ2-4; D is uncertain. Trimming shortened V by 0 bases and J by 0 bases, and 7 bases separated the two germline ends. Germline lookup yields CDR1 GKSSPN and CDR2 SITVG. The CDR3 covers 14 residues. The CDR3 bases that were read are TGTGCCTGGAGTCTAGTGGGTAGTCAAAACACCTTGTAC. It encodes CAWSLVGSQNTLY. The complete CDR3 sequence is CAWSLVGSQNTLYF.

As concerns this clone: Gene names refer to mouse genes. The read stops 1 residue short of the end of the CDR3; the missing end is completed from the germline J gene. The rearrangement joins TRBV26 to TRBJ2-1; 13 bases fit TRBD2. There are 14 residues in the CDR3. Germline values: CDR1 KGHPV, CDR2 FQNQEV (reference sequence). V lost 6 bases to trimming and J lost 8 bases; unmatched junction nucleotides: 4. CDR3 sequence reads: CASSRDWGGTEQFF. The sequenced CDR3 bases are TGTGCCAGCAGCCGGGACTGGGGGGGTACTGAGCAGTTC. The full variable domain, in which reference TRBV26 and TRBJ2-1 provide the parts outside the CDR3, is NSKVIQTPRYLVKGQGQKAKMRCIPEKGHPVVFWYQQNKNNEFKFLINFQNQEVLQQIDMTEKRFSAECPSNSPCSLEIQSSEAGDSALYLCASSRDWGGTEQFFGPGTRLTVL.

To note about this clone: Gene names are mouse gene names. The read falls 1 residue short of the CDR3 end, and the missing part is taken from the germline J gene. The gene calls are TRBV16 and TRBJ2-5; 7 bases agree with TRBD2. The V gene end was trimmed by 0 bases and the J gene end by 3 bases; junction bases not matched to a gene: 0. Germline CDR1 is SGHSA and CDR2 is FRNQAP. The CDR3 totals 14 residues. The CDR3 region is CASSLDGGQDTQYF. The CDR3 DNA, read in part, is TGTGCAAGCAGCTTAGATGGGGGGCAAGACACCCAGTAC.

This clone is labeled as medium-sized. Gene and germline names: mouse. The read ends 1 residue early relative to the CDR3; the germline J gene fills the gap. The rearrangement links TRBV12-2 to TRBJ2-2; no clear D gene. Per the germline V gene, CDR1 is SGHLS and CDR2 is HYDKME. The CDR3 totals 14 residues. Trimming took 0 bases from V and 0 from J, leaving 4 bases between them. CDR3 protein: CASSLHANTGQLYF. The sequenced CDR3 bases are TGTGCCAGCTCTCTCCATGCAAACACCGGGCAGCTCTAC.

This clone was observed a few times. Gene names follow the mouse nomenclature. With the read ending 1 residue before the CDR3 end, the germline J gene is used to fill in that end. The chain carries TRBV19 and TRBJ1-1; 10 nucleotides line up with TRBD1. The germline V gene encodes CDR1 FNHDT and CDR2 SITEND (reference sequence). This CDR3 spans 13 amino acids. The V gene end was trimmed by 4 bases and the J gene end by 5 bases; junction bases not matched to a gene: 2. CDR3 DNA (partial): TGTGCCAGCAGTCGGGACAGGGGAACAGAAGTCTTC. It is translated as CASSRDRGTEVF. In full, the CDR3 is CASSRDRGTEVFF.

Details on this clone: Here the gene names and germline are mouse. The covered CDR3 bases are TGTGCAAGCAGCTTAGCCAGGGCTAGTGCAGAAACGCTGTAT. This translates into CASSLARASAETLY. Given in full, the CDR3 is CASSLARASAETLYF. The V call is TRBV16, the J call TRBJ2-3; tentatively, D is TRBD1 (5 bases). Read data end 1 residue before the CDR3 end; the end is taken from the germline J gene. The V gene lost 1 base and the J gene lost 0 bases, with 8 bases spanning the gap. Germline-derived CDR1 and CDR2 are SGHSA and FRNQAP. This CDR3 contains 15 residues.

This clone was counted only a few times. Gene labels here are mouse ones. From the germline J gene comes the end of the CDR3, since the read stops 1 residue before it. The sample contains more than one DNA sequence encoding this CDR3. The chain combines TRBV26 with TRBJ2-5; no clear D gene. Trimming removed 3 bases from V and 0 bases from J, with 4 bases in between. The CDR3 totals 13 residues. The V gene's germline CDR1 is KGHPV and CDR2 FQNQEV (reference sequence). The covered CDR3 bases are TGTGCCAGCAGTCTATTTAACCAAGACACCCAGTAC. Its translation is CASSLFNQDTQY. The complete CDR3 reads CASSLFNQDTQYF.

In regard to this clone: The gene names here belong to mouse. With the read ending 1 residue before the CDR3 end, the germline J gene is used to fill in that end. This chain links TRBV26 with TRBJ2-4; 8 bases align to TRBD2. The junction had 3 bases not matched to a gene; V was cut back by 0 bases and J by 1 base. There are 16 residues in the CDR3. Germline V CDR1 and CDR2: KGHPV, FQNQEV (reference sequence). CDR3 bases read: TGTGCCAGCAGTCTGTCCGGGGGGGCTGGTCAAAACACCTTGTAC. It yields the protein CASSLSGGAGQNTLY. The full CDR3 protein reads CASSLSGGAGQNTLYF.

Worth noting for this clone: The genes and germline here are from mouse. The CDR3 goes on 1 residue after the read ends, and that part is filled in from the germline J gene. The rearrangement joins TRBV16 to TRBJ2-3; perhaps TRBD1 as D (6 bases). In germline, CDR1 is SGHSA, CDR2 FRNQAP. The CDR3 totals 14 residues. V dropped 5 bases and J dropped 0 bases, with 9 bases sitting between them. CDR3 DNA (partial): TGTGCAAGCAGCATACAGGGTAGTGCAGAAACGCTGTAT. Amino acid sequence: CASSIQGSAETLY. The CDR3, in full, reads CASSIQGSAETLYF.